Here is one T cell receptor (beta chain) with its context. Its cognate antigen has yet to be identified. The record has no base qualities; no much larger clone is one base away. This sample includes further DNA sequences coding for the same CDR3. TCRbeta CDR3 regions were amplified from genomic DNA using the immunoSEQ Assay, a bias-controlled multiplex PCR. On the authors' methods: The number of nucleated cells in each sample was estimated by amplification of reference gene primers within the assay. To quantify the absolute abundance of each unique TCRbeta CDR3 rearrangement, sequence reads were collapsed and filtered. For each sample, productive Simpson clonality was calculated as the square root of Simpson's diversity index over productive rearrangements. TCRdb holds this immuneACCESS table with in-frame rearrangements only. Some clones are missing; in checked studies, unresolved V genes explain under half, and the rest has no known cause. V and J calls and clone size are given by that table; D and trimming were obtained from the DNA. This sample gives approximately 360,000 clones in total; around 89% of them show up just once. The ten most abundant clones make up 0.95% to 1.5% of the sample.

The germline V gene provides CDR1 SQVTM and CDR2 ANQGSEA. Trimming costs V 6 bases and J 2 bases, and their ends lie 7 bases apart. The CDR3 measures 11 amino acids from cysteine to phenylalanine. Kept here is only the CDR3 DNA, which spans 33 bases and is read in frame from base 1. This record comes from a study of blood T cell repertoires in COVID-19 (dated by TCRdb to the early 2020s). Study-wide context: Collaborator samples came from the United States, Italy and Spain and covered acute and convalescent phases of COVID-19. The prospective study material was composed of cDNA or gDNA derived from T cells, B-cell-depleted T cells, or PBMCs. The repertoires were made available in a free public database intended to serve as a resource for research on the immune response to SARS-CoV-2. Where available, HLA class I and class II types were taken from metadata supplied by the sample provider and were not determined by assay-based typing. Nearly every sample came with metadata listing a de-identified subject ID, COVID-19 status, age in years and sex. Samples were obtained from the ongoing ImmuneRACE study (first 160 participants) and from roughly 1,300 subjects provided by 6 global collaborators. Deeply sampled blood TCRbeta repertoires from subjects exposed to, actively infected with, or recovered from COVID-19 were included in the dataset.

The collaborating institutions used their own protocols to collect whole blood in K2EDTA tubes. For TCRbeta analysis, collaborators shipped samples in one of three forms: frozen whole blood, isolated PBMCs, or DNA extracted from either of those sample types. Points the paper makes about the study in general: The amount of clinical and demographic metadata varied by source and participant and was provided uncurated.

This receptor was taken from a man in his forties with acute or convalescent COVID-19. The chain uses TRBV29-1 and TRBJ1-2; tentative D gene TRBD1, with 6 bases matching. The sequencing input was peripheral blood. The sequence in DNA is TGCAGCGTGGGGGCCAACTATGGCTACACCTTC. Translated, this gives CSVGANYGYTF.